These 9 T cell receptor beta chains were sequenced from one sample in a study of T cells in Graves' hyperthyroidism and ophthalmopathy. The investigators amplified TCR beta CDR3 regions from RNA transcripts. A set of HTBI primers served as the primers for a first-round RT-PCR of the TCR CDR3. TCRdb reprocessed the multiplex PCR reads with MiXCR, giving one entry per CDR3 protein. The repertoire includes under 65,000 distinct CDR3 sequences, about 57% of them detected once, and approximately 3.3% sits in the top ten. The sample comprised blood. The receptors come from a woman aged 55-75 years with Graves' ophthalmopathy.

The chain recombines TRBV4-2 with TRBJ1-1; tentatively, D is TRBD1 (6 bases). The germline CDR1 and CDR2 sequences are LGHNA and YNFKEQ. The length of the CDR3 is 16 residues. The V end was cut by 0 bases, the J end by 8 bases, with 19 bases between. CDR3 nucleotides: TGTGCCAGCAGCCAAGAATTAGGGGGGGCGAACATCGAAGCTTTCTTT. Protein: CASSQELGGANIEAFF.

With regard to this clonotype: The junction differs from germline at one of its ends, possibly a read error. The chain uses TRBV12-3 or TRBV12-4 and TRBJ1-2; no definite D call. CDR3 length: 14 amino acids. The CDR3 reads CASSFLAGEDGCTF. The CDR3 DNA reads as TGTGCCAGCAGCTTTCTGGCAGGAGAGGATGGCTGCACCTTC.

The CDR3 DNA is TGCGCCAGCAGCAAAAGGACAGGAGGCGAGACAGATACGCAGTTCTTC. Residues: CASSKRTGGETDTQFF. The V and J genes are TRBV5-1 and TRBJ2-1; TRBD1 agrees at 7 bases. V was pared by 4 bases and J by 12 bases, with 19 bases of the junction left unmatched. The CDR3 extends over 16 amino acids. Germline CDR1 and CDR2: SGHRS and YFSETQ.

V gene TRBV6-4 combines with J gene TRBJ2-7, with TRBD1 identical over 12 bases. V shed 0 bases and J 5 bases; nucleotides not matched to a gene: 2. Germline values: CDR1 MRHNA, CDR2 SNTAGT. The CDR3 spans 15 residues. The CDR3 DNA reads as TGTGCCAGCAGTGACTCCGGGACAGGGGGCGACGAGCAGTACTTC. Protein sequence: CASSDSGTGGDEQYF.

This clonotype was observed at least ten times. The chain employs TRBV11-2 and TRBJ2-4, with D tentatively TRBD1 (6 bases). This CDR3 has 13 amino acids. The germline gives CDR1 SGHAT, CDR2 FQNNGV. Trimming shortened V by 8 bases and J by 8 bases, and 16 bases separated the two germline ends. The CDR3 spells CASGGAGADIQYF. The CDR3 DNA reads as TGTGCCAGCGGGGGCGCAGGAGCGGACATTCAGTACTTC.

The CDR3 nucleotides read TGCAGTGCTAGTACGGGGGACGGGGCCCAGCATTTT. Protein: CSASTGDGAQHF. The rearrangement uses TRBV20-1 and TRBJ1-5, with a weak D call TRBD1 (5 bases). The ends were cut back, 3 bases at V and 11 bases at J, with 14 bases in the middle. Germline-derived CDR1 and CDR2 are DFQATT and SNEGSKA (reference sequence). The CDR3 sequence is 12 residues long.

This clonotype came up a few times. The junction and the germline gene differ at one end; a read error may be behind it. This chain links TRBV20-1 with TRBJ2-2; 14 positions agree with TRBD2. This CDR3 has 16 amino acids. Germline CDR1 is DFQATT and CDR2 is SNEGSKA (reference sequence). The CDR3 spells CNARTSGGSNTGELFF. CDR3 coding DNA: TGCAATGCAAGGACTAGCGGGGGGTCGAACACCGGGGAGCTGTTTTTC.

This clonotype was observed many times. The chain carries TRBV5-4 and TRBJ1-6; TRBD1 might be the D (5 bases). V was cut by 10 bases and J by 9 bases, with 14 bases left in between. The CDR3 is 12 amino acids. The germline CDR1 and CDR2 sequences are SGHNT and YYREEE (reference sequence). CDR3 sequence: CAWGDRGSPLHF. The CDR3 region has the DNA TGTGCCTGGGGGGATAGGGGTTCACCCCTCCACTTT.

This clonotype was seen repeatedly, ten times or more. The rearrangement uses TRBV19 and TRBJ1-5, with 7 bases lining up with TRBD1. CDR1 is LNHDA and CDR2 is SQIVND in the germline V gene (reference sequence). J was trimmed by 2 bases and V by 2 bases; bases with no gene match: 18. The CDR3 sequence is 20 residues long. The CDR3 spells CASSIRSGGTAPGGNQPQHF. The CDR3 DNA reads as TGTGCCAGTAGTATACGTTCTGGAGGGACAGCCCCAGGTGGCAATCAGCCCCAGCATTTT.